This TCR beta chain was profiled in a study of cytomegalovirus exposure and HLA in healthy donors. Study overall: Membership in the Caucasian-associated ancestry cluster was found for around four fifths of almost 400 genotyped donors.

Regarding the study as a whole: Previous analysis showed most TCR beta V segments were productive about 90% or about 30% of the time. Whilst most TCR sequences proved rare, a subset of public TCRs occurred across many donors.

There are 14 residues in the CDR3. Germline values: CDR1 SGHRS, CDR2 YFSETQ. The V end lost 0 bases, the J end lost 3 bases, and 9 bases lay between the germline ends. In the PCR, 60 Vbeta and 13 Jbeta primers were used. Sequencing used immunoSEQ multiplex PCR; TCRdb keeps in-frame clones, though not all of them. The sample lists under 200,000 clones, over 70% occurring once. In the case of this clone: What it binds is unknown.

V gene TRBV5-1 combines with J gene TRBJ1-1; the D is unclear. Sequenced sample: PBMCs. This clonotype was obtained from a middle-aged man in good health and CMV-seronegative. The CDR3 sequence: CASSLETEYTEAFF. In nucleotides, the CDR3 is TGCGCCAGCAGCTTGGAAACAGAGTACACTGAAGCTTTCTTT.